Listed here are 20 T cell receptor beta chains from one sample, sequenced in a study of shared clonotypes between healthy human individuals. The method was immunoSEQ multiplex PCR; TCRdb's version includes in-frame clones alone and lacks a portion of them. The table includes 600,000 to 750,000 clones, about nine tenths detected once. Sequences were obtained from memory CD8+ T cells from PBMCs. Described subset: CD45RO+ cells pooled with CCR7-negative TemRA cells. The receptors stem from a young man in good health. Some clones in this sample may be carry-over from other donors' samples.

To note about this clone: The sample has other DNA sequences that encode this CDR3 too. The V call is TRBV7-9, the J call TRBJ2-7, with 7 bases identical to TRBD1. Germline trimming cut 5 bases from V and 1 base from J; bases unmatched to any gene: 5. CDR1 is SEHNR, CDR2 FQNEAQ, per germline (reference sequence). This CDR3 has 14 residues. The DNA for the CDR3 is TGTGCCAGCAGCACCCGACAGGGTTCCTACGAGCAGTACTTC. This translates into CASSTRQGSYEQYF.

This clone was detected once. The V gene is TRBV10-3, the J gene TRBJ1-1; no clear D. The CDR3 loop spans 12 amino acids. V was shortened by 5 bases and J by 10 bases, with 14 bases between the two germline ends. The germline V gene encodes CDR1 ENHRY and CDR2 SYGVKD. The CDR3 loop is CAISQEVRSAFF. Here the CDR3 DNA reads TGTGCCATCAGTCAGGAGGTAAGATCAGCTTTCTTT.

This clone was found a few times. V and J are TRBV4-2 and TRBJ2-1; 10 nucleotides agree with TRBD2. The germline CDR1 and CDR2 sequences are LGHNA and YNFKEQ. The CDR3 extends over 17 amino acids. Unmatched junction bases numbered 10, after V lost 4 bases and J lost 4 bases. Here the CDR3 reads CASSPRTSGGGYNEQFF. DNA for the CDR3: TGTGCCAGCAGCCCTCGGACTAGCGGAGGGGGGTACAATGAGCAGTTCTTC.

This chain uses TRBV5-1 with TRBJ1-4; D perhaps matches TRBD1 (5 bases). The CDR3 length is 14 residues. Trimming removed 2 bases from V and 5 bases from J, with 10 bases in between. Germline CDR1 is SGHRS and CDR2 is YFSETQ. The chain's CDR3 is CASSLRQSNEKLFF. The CDR3 nucleotides are TGCGCCAGCAGCTTACGACAGTCGAATGAAAAACTGTTTTTT.

The chain links TRBV11-2 to TRBJ1-3; D may be TRBD1 (5 bases). Trimming shortened V by 8 bases and J by 2 bases, and 19 bases separated the two germline ends. The CDR3 consists of 16 residues. Germline lookup yields CDR1 SGHAT and CDR2 FQNNGV. CDR3: CASGPLTVGAGNTIYF. CDR3 nucleotide sequence: TGTGCCAGCGGACCACTGACAGTTGGAGCTGGAAACACCATATATTTT.

This chain connects TRBV25-1 to TRBJ1-2; D uncertain. Germline lookup yields CDR1 MGHDK and CDR2 SYGVNS. This CDR3 comprises 14 residues. V lost 3 bases and J lost 2, with 10 bases in between. CDR3 sequence reads: CASSDPGRNYGYTF. The CDR3 coding sequence is TGTGCCAGCAGTGACCCCGGACGGAACTATGGCTACACCTTC.

The chain links TRBV15 to TRBJ2-1; D gene ambiguous. V lost 2 bases, J lost 8 bases, and 16 bases lay in between. There are 15 residues in the CDR3. CDR1 LNHNV and CDR2 YYDKDF come from the germline V gene (reference sequence). The CDR3, as DNA: TGTGCCACCAGCAGACTACAAGCTCAATTGGATGAGCAGTTCTTC. It specifies CATSRLQAQLDEQFF.

This clone showed up just once. V is TRBV4-3 and J is TRBJ2-7; D may correspond to TRBD1 or TRBD2 (5 bases each). CDR3 size: 15 residues. Trimming took 3 bases from V and 0 from J, leaving 12 bases between them. Germline assignment: CDR1 LGHNA and CDR2 YSLEER. The CDR3 reads CASSHRDGTSYEQYF. As DNA, the CDR3 is TGCGCCAGCAGCCACAGGGACGGGACCTCCTACGAGCAGTACTTC.

V gene TRBV5-4 combines with J gene TRBJ1-2; D is possibly TRBD1 (5 bases). The CDR3 extends over 16 amino acids. Germline values: CDR1 SGHNT, CDR2 YYREEE (reference sequence). Trimming stripped 4 bases from V and 5 bases from J, with 21 bases between. DNA of the CDR3: TGTGCCAGCAGCCTCGGGGGTGCGGGAAACACATATGGCTACACCTTC. Translating gives CASSLGGAGNTYGYTF. The variable domain in full, completed from reference TRBV5-4 and TRBJ1-2, reads ETGVTQSPTHLIKTRGQQVTLRCSSQSGHNTVSWYQQALGQGPQFIFQYYREEENGRGNFPPRFSGLQFPNYSSELNVNALELDDSALYLCASSLGGAGNTYGYTFGSGTRLTVV.

This clone came up once. The chain couples TRBV6-1 to TRBJ1-5; TRBD1 is a possible D gene (5 bases). Trimming took 1 base from V and 8 from J, leaving 6 bases between them. CDR1 is MNHNS and CDR2 is SASEGT in the germline V gene. This CDR3 is built from 12 residues. The DNA for the CDR3 is TGTGCCAGCAGTGAAGGCAGGGAGCCCCAGCATTTT. Amino acids: CASSEGREPQHF.

This clone was observed a single time. The chain is built from TRBV4-2 and TRBJ2-7, with D unresolved. V was clipped by 1 base and J by 2 bases, with 12 bases between them. CDR3 length: 15 amino acids. The germline V gene encodes CDR1 LGHNA and CDR2 YNFKEQ. This chain's CDR3 is CASSQVIGDPYEQYF. The CDR3 nucleotides are TGTGCCAGCAGCCAAGTAATTGGGGATCCCTACGAGCAGTACTTC.

V gene TRBV27 combines with J gene TRBJ2-1; 9 bases agree with TRBD2. The germline gives CDR1 MNHEY, CDR2 SMNVEV (reference sequence). J was trimmed by 6 bases and V by 7 bases; bases with no gene match: 4. CDR3 length: 13 amino acids. This CDR3 reads CASTPGLANEQFF. The CDR3 DNA follows: TGTGCCAGCACCCCGGGACTAGCCAATGAGCAGTTCTTC.

V and J are TRBV28 and TRBJ2-1; 9 bases agree with TRBD2. The CDR3 length is 17 residues. Germline V gives CDR1 MDHEN, CDR2 SYDVKM. The junction had 9 bases not matched to a gene; V was cut back by 2 bases and J by 4 bases. The CDR3 DNA sequence: TGTGCCAGCAGTTTAAGCCCAGGACTAGCGAGATACAATGAGCAGTTCTTC. This codes for CASSLSPGLARYNEQFF. The full variable domain, rest sourced from reference TRBV28 and TRBJ2-1, is DVKVTQSSRYLVKRTGEKVFLECVQDMDHENMFWYRQDPGLGLRLIYFSYDVKMKEKGDIPEGYSVSREKKERFSLILESASTNQTSMYLCASSLSPGLARYNEQFFGPGTRLTVL.

The chain carries TRBV18 and TRBJ2-1, with D possibly being TRBD2 (6 bases). Trimming stripped 1 base from V and 4 bases from J, with 17 bases between. This CDR3 has 17 residues. CDR1 is KGHSH and CDR2 is LQKENI in the germline V gene. The DNA of the CDR3 is TGTGCCAGCTCACCACGGCTAGCCCTTGGAGGGTACAATGAGCAGTTCTTC. Translating gives CASSPRLALGGYNEQFF.

The chain is built from TRBV4-1 and TRBJ2-1; no clear D gene. The germline gives CDR1 MGHRA, CDR2 YSYEKL. Trimming pared 2 bases from V and 9 bases from J, leaving 11 bases between. CDR3 length: 13 amino acids. CDR3 sequence (DNA): TGCGCCAGCAGCCAATGGGCCTACGGTGAGCAGTTCTTC. Translating gives CASSQWAYGEQFF.

The gene calls are TRBV2 and TRBJ2-1; 7 bases agree with TRBD1. With V trimmed by 3 bases and J by 1 base, 3 bases remained unmatched. The CDR3 covers 15 residues. Germline V gene sequence: CDR1 SNHLY, CDR2 FYNNEI. CDR3 region: CASSERQGSYNEQFF. The CDR3 DNA reads as TGTGCCAGCAGTGAGCGACAGGGTTCCTACAATGAGCAGTTCTTC.

In its sample, this clone was seen many times. The CDR3: CASSFRAGRTYEQYF. The CDR3 DNA reads TGTGCCAGCAGTTTCCGGGCAGGCCGAACCTACGAGCAGTACTTC. The V gene is TRBV27, the J gene TRBJ2-7; D is unresolved. Germline CDR1 and CDR2: MNHEY and SMNVEV (reference sequence). With 3 bases removed from V and 2 bases from J, the gap between germline ends came to 14 bases. The CDR3 consists of 15 residues.

This clone has only one observation. The rearrangement links TRBV4-1 to TRBJ2-7; 7 nucleotides line up with TRBD1. Germline V gene lookup returns CDR1 MGHRA and CDR2 YSYEKL. The length of the CDR3 is 16 residues. The J segment lost 0 bases and the V segment lost 2 bases, leaving 7 bases of the junction unmatched. This CDR3 reads CASSQSPTGSSYEQYF. CDR3 coding DNA: TGCGCCAGCAGCCAAAGCCCGACAGGGAGCTCCTACGAGCAGTACTTC.

The chain combines TRBV7-6 with TRBJ2-7; 7 bases are a match to TRBD1. Germline values: CDR1 SGHVS, CDR2 FNYEAQ. CDR3 length equals 15 residues. The trim removed 1 base at V and 1 base at J, leaving 4 bases unmatched. In nucleotides, the CDR3 is TGTGCCAGCAGCTTAGGGGTACAGGGGTCCTACGAGCAGTACTTC. As protein: CASSLGVQGSYEQYF. The full variable domain, completed using reference TRBV7-6 and TRBJ2-7, is GAGVSQSPRYKVTKRGQDVALRCDPISGHVSLYWYRQALGQGPEFLTYFNYEAQQDKSGLPNDRFSAERPEGSISTLTIQRTEQRDSAMYRCASSLGVQGSYEQYFGPGTRLTVT.

This sequence joins TRBV4-3 and TRBJ2-1, with 11 bases that match TRBD1. V was clipped by 3 bases and J by 6 bases; unmatched bases: 4. This CDR3 region has 15 residues. Germline V gene lookup returns CDR1 LGHNA and CDR2 YSLEER. The CDR3 here is CASSHGTGGGNEQFF. CDR3 DNA: TGCGCCAGCAGCCACGGGACAGGGGGTGGCAATGAGCAGTTCTTC.